This T cell receptor beta chain came from a study of blood T cell repertoires in COVID-19. Germline assignment: CDR1 MNHEY and CDR2 SVGEGT. This CDR3 is 13 amino acids long. Germline trimming cut 4 bases from V and 9 bases from J; bases unmatched to any gene: 4. As handled by the study authors: Researchers report that nucleated cell counts were estimated from reference gene primer amplification. Using immunoSEQ multiplex PCR, the repertoire was profiled, and TCRdb retains in-frame clones only, with some absent. That table supplies the V and J calls and clone size; D and trimming were determined from the DNA. In the table there are about 120,000 clones, 80% to 90% of which are singletons.

This receptor was obtained from a human donor with acute or convalescent COVID-19. The donor label of this sample is uncertain. The specimen was peripheral blood. V and J are TRBV6-2 or TRBV6-3 and TRBJ2-1; 9 bases fit TRBD1. Written as DNA, the CDR3 is TGTGCCAGCAGTTGGGACAGGGTTAGTGAGCAGTTCTTC. Translation: CASSWDRVSEQFF.